The clone carrying this T cell receptor beta chain was counted many times. Its specificity is unknown. Patients with uncontrolled infections, other autoimmune diseases, pregnancy or lactation were excluded. Diagnostic assessment was based on clinical symptoms, serum thyroxine and TRAb, thyroid ultrasound and orbital computed tomography. There were TCR beta CDR3 regions amplified from RNA transcripts. First-round RT-PCR with HTBI primers amplified the TCR CDR3 region. TCRdb processed the multiplex PCR reads anew with MiXCR; each CDR3 protein has one entry. The table lists around 620,000 distinct CDR3 sequences, 15% to 20% of them singletons. This record comes from a study of T cells in Graves' hyperthyroidism and ophthalmopathy. Study-wide results and caveats: Blood samples included most of the expanded thyroid clonotypes exceeding 0.001. A 13 V-J signature model discriminated ophthalmopathy versus stable hyperthyroidism.

The CDR3 spans 15 residues. The germline CDR1 and CDR2 sequences are KGHSH and LQKENI. Trimming stripped 3 bases from V and 7 bases from J, with 16 bases between. This TCR was sampled from a woman between 25 and 40 years old with Graves' hyperthyroidism. Sequencing was carried out using blood. The chain recombines TRBV18 with TRBJ2-1, with D perhaps TRBD2 (6 bases). The CDR3 DNA sequence: TGTGCCAGCTCACCCCCTGGAGGGAGAGGGAATGAGCAGTTCTTC. The encoded protein is CASSPPGGRGNEQFF.